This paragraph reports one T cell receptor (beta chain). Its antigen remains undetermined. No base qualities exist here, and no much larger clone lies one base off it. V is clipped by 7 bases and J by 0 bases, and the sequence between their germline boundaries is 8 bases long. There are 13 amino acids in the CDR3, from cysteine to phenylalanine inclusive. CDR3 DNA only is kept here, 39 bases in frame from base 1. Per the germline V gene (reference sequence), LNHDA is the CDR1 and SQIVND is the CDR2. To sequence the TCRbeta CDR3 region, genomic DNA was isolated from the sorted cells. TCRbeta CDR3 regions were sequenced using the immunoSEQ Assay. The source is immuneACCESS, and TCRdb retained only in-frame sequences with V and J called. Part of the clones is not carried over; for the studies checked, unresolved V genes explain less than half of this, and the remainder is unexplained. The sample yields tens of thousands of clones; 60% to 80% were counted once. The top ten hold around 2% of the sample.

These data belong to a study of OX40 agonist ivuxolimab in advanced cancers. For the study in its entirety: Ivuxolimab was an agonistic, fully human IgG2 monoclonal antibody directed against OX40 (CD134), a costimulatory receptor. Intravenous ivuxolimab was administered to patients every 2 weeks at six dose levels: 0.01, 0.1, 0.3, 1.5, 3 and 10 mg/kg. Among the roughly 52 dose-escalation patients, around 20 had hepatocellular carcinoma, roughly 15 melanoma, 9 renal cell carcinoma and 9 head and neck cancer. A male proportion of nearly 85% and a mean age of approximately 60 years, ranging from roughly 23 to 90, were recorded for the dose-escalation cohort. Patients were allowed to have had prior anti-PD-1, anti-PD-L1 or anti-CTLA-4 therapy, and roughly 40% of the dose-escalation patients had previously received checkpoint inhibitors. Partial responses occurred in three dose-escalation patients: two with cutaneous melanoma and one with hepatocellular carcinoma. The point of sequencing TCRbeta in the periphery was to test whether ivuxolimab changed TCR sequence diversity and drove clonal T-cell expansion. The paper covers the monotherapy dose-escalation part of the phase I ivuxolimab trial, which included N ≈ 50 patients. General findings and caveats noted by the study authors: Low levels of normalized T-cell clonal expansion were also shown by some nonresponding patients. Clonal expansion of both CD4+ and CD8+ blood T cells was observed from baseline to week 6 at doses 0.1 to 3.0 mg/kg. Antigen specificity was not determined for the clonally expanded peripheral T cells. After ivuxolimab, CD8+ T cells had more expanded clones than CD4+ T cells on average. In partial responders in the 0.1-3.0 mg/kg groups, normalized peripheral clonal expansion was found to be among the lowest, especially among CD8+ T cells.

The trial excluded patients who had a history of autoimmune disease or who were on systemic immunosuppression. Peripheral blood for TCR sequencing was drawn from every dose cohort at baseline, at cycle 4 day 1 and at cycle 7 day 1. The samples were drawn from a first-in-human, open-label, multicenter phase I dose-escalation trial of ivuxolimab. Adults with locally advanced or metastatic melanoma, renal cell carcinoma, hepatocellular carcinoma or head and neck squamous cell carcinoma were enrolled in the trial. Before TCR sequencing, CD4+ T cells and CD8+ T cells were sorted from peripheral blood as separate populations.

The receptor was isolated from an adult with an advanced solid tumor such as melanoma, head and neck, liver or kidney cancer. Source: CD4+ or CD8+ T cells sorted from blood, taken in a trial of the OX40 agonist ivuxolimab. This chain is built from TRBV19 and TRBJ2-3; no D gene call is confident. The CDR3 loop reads CASKQASTDTQYF. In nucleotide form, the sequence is TGTGCCAGTAAGCAGGCTAGCACAGATACGCAGTATTTT.